This passage covers 17 T cell receptor beta chains from one sample sequenced in a study of post-analysis software for immune sequencing data. Study conclusions and caveats: Elevated frequency relative to controls characterized 4 or 5 TRBV segments in patients, TRBV5-6, TRBV5-1 and TRBV20-1 among them.

These receptors are not linked to any known antigen. The TCR beta cDNA libraries carried unique molecular identifiers. Each CDR3 protein is one row after TCRdb ran MiXCR on the PCR reads. The data show about 460,000 distinct CDR3 sequences, roughly 45% seen once. The sample taken for sequencing was blood. The receptors here all came from a girl aged 5 to 17 with multiple sclerosis.

This clonotype came up a few times. This chain joins TRBV5-1 and TRBJ2-1, with TRBD1 matching 9 bases. Germline trimming cut 4 bases from V and 4 bases from J; bases unmatched to any gene: 9. Germline V gene lookup returns CDR1 SGHRS and CDR2 YFSETQ. CDR3 length equals 16 residues. This CDR3 reads CASSLTPGQGYNEQFF. Written as DNA, the CDR3 is TGCGCCAGCAGCCTAACACCGGGACAGGGATACAATGAGCAGTTCTTC.

Concerning this clonotype: Germline and junction disagree at one end, which may indicate a read error. V gene TRBV4-1 combines with J gene TRBJ1-2, with 7 bases aligning to TRBD1. Germline V gene data show CDR1 as MGHRA and CDR2 as YSYEKL. CDR3 length: 18 amino acids. The CDR3 bases are TGCGCCGGCAGCCAAGGCCAGACAGGGTTTAGTACTTACTATGGCTACACCTTC. Its translation is CAGSQGQTGFSTYYGYTF.

The V call is TRBV28, the J call TRBJ2-4; 11 bases match TRBD2. The J call may not be correct, given that the DNA end is closer to TRBJ2-7. The germline gives CDR1 MDHEN, CDR2 SYDVKM. There are 18 residues in the CDR3. The CDR3 nucleotides read TGTGCCAGCAGTTTAGCGGGACTAGCGGACAAGACTATCCACGAGCAGTACTTC. Translation gives CASSLAGLADKTIHEQYF.

J is TRBJ2-2 and V is TRBV5-1; TRBD2 is a possible D gene (7 bases). V gave up 4 bases and J gave up 1 base, with 20 bases separating them. This CDR3 has 18 amino acids. The germline CDR1 and CDR2 sequences are SGHRS and YFSETQ. For the CDR3, the DNA is TGCGCCAGCAGCCCCAATTGGGGGGGCGCGGAGAACACCGGGGAGCTGTTTTTT. Protein: CASSPNWGGAENTGELFF. Full variable domain (remainder filled in from reference TRBV5-1 and TRBJ2-2): KAGVTQTPRYLIKTRGQQVTLSCSPISGHRSVSWYQQTPGQGLQFLFEYFSETQRNKGNFPGRFSGRQFSNSRSEMNVSTLELGDSALYLCASSPNWGGAENTGELFFGEGSRLTVL.

The rearrangement joins TRBV21-1 to TRBJ2-1; TRBD2 reflects the table's D call only, with no check against the DNA. TRBV21-1 is annotated as a pseudogene. The length of the CDR3 is 18 residues. CDR3 region: CAGSKEGRLAGDQNEQFF. CDR3 DNA sequence: TGTGCCGGCAGCAAAGAAGGGCGACTAGCGGGAGATCAGAATGAGCAGTTCTTC.

The gene calls are TRBV20-1 and TRBJ2-1, with D possibly being TRBD1 (6 bases). Between the trimmed V and J ends, which lost 3 bases and 4 bases, there was a span of 25 bases. This CDR3 has 18 amino acids. Germline-derived CDR1 and CDR2 are DFQATT and SNEGSKA (reference sequence). CDR3 amino acids: CSASPPHKGEFIYNEQFF. The CDR3 DNA sequence: TGCAGTGCTAGTCCCCCGCACAAGGGGGAGTTCATATACAATGAGCAGTTCTTC.

This chain links TRBV20-1 with TRBJ2-3, with D maybe TRBD1 (6 bases). CDR1 DFQATT and CDR2 SNEGSKA come from the germline V gene (reference sequence). This CDR3 spans 12 amino acids. Trimming took off 2 bases at V and 8 bases at J, with 11 bases between the two ends. The CDR3 nucleotides read TGCAGTGCTAGACCTACAGGGAGTACGCAGTATTTT. It is translated as CSARPTGSTQYF.

The chain joins TRBV20-1 to TRBJ1-2, with D unclear. Trimming removed 6 bases at V and 0 bases at J, with 11 bases between. Germline lookup yields CDR1 DFQATT and CDR2 SNEGSKA (reference sequence). The CDR3 is 13 residues long. CDR3 in amino acids: CSARRESNYGYTF. The CDR3 DNA is TGCAGTGCCCGGAGGGAGTCTAACTATGGCTACACCTTC.

The V gene is TRBV19, the J gene TRBJ2-7; D is possibly TRBD1 (6 bases). CDR3 length: 14 residues. Trimming removed 6 bases at V and 6 bases at J, with 18 bases between. The germline V gene encodes CDR1 LNHDA and CDR2 SQIVND (reference sequence). CDR3 in amino acids: CASSSRERTAEQYF. The CDR3, as DNA: TGTGCCAGTAGCTCTAGAGAACGGACAGCCGAGCAGTACTTC. The full variable domain, its missing parts supplied by reference TRBV19 and TRBJ2-7, is DGGITQSPKYLFRKEGQNVTLSCEQNLNHDAMYWYRQDPGQGLRLIYYSQIVNDFQKGDIAEGYSVSREKKESFPLTVTSAQKNPTAFYLCASSSRERTAEQYFGPGTRLTVT.

The V gene is TRBV24-1, the J gene TRBJ2-1; 10 nucleotides align to TRBD2. After removal of 5 bases from V and 10 bases from J, the junction contained 7 bases not matched to a gene. This CDR3 is 14 amino acids long. CDR1 is KGHDR and CDR2 is SFDVKD in the germline V gene. The CDR3 sequence is CATSVTSGTEEQFF. DNA of the CDR3: TGTGCCACCAGTGTCACTAGCGGGACGGAAGAGCAGTTCTTC.

The chain couples TRBV29-1 to TRBJ2-7, with D tentatively TRBD1 (6 bases). The J call could be wrong; TRBJ2-5 is a better fit for the DNA end. In germline, CDR1 is SQVTM, CDR2 ANQGSEA. The CDR3 loop spans 13 amino acids. CDR3 region: CSVQDSAPETQYF. The CDR3 DNA follows: TGCAGCGTTCAGGACAGTGCCCCAGAGACCCAGTACTTC.

This clonotype was seen repeatedly, ten times or more. The chain has TRBV11-2 and TRBJ2-5, with 10 positions matching TRBD2. Germline V gene data show CDR1 as SGHAT and CDR2 as FQNNGV. The CDR3 is 15 residues long. The ends lost 3 bases at V and 0 bases at J; junction bases unmatched: 1. CDR3 amino acids: CASSFLAGDQETQYF. The CDR3 DNA reads TGTGCCAGCAGCTTCCTAGCGGGAGACCAAGAGACCCAGTACTTC.

The V call is TRBV12-3 or TRBV12-4, the J call TRBJ1-1, with 7 bases lining up with TRBD1. The length of the CDR3 is 13 residues. J gave up 7 bases and V 3 bases, and 5 bases lay outside the gene matches. Here the CDR3 reads CASSFSAGGEAFF. DNA for the CDR3: TGTGCCAGCAGTTTTTCGGCAGGGGGTGAAGCTTTCTTT.

V is TRBV18 and J is TRBJ2-1; 7 bases match TRBD2. J lost 7 bases, V lost 0 bases, and 9 bases had no gene match. This CDR3 region has 16 residues. The germline gives CDR1 KGHSH, CDR2 LQKENI. The CDR3 DNA follows: TGTGCCAGCTCACCACCGGGTCAGCGGGGTGGGAATGAGCAGTTCTTC. It codes for CASSPPGQRGGNEQFF.

V gene TRBV4-2 combines with J gene TRBJ2-1, with D possibly matching TRBD2 (6 bases). With 0 bases removed from V and 7 bases from J, the gap between germline ends came to 19 bases. Germline loops: CDR1 LGHNA, CDR2 YNFKEQ. There are 17 residues in the CDR3. Written as DNA, the CDR3 is TGTGCCAGCAGCCAAGAGACGGGACTCCCCGGGTGGAATGAGCAGTTCTTC. This translates into CASSQETGLPGWNEQFF.

CDR3: CSAVAGEQFF. Here the CDR3 DNA reads TGCAGTGCCGTAGCCGGTGAGCAGTTCTTC. The genes are TRBV20-1 and TRBJ2-1; no reliable D call. Germline V lookup: CDR1 DFQATT, CDR2 SNEGSKA (reference sequence). The length of the CDR3 is 10 residues. The V end was cut by 6 bases, the J end by 9 bases, with 9 bases between.

The genes are TRBV20-1 and TRBJ2-1; 11 nucleotides line up with TRBD2. The J call may be faulty, since TRBJ2-7 better matches the DNA end. Germline lookup yields CDR1 DFQATT and CDR2 SNEGSKA (reference sequence). This CDR3 comprises 15 residues. The CDR3 nucleotides are TGCAGTGCTAGAACTACTAGCGGGAGCCTTTTTGAGCAGTACTTC. Translating it yields CSARTTSGSLFEQYF.